This T cell receptor beta chain came from a study of T cell changes during pregnancy in multiple sclerosis. Produced via immunoSEQ multiplex PCR; TCRdb's table is partial and in-frame only. The data show fewer than 55,000 clones, with over 90% seen just once and about 0.5% held by the top ten. Trimming shortened V by 1 base and J by 7 bases, and 16 bases separated the two germline ends. The CDR3 sequence is 15 residues long. Germline V CDR1 and CDR2: KGHSH, LQKENI. This receptor was taken from a female donor with multiple sclerosis, enrolled in a pregnancy study. V is TRBV18 and J is TRBJ1-1; maybe TRBD1 (6 bases). This sample comprised CD4+ T cells from peripheral blood mononuclear cells, obtained in the third trimester of pregnancy. CDR3 protein: CASSPRWSGEGEAFF. CDR3 nucleotide sequence: TGTGCCAGCTCACCACGGTGGTCAGGGGAGGGTGAAGCTTTCTTT. The full variable domain, completed using reference TRBV18 and TRBJ1-1, is NAGVMQNPRHLVRRRGQEARLRCSPMKGHSHVYWYRQLPEEGLKFMVYLQKENIIDESGMPKERFSAEFPKEGPSILRIQQVVRGDSAAYFCASSPRWSGEGEAFFGQGTRLTVV.